What follows are 27 T cell receptor beta chains derived from one specimen sequenced in a study of shared clonotypes between healthy human individuals. TCRdb's copy holds only in-frame clones and misses some; the assay was immunoSEQ multiplex PCR. The profile shows 300,000 to 400,000 clones, 80% to 90% of them singletons. What was sequenced was memory CD8+ T cells sorted from blood. Indicated subset: CD45RO+ cells pooled with CCR7-negative TemRA cells. The receptors derive from a man younger than 35 in good health.

This clone was seen once. The rearrangement uses TRBV11-2 and TRBJ2-5; D might be TRBD2 (5 bases). The CDR3 has 13 amino acids. The germline V gene encodes CDR1 SGHAT and CDR2 FQNNGV. The ends were cut back, 2 bases at V and 2 bases at J, with 6 bases in the middle. CDR3 coding DNA: TGTGCCAGCAGCTTACGGAGGCAAGAGACCCAGTACTTC. Protein sequence: CASSLRRQETQYF.

The sample holds many counts of this clone. This chain connects TRBV28 to TRBJ2-7; D is unresolved. V was clipped by 6 bases and J by 6 bases, with 12 bases between them. CDR1 is MDHEN, CDR2 SYDVKM, per germline. This CDR3 comprises 12 residues. The CDR3 DNA sequence: TGTGCCAGCAGCTCAAATCCGGCCGAGCAGTACTTC. Translating gives CASSSNPAEQYF.

The gene calls are TRBV6-6 and TRBJ2-4, with D possibly matching TRBD1 (6 bases). The CDR3 extends over 15 amino acids. Germline CDR1 reads MNHNY; CDR2 reads SVGAGI (reference sequence). Between the trimmed V and J ends, which lost 5 bases and 2 bases, there was a span of 13 bases. For the CDR3, the DNA is TGTGCCAGCAGTGACCCACAGGGAACCAAAAACATTCAGTACTTC. As protein: CASSDPQGTKNIQYF.

The chain carries TRBV6-5 and TRBJ2-5, with TRBD1 matching over 7 bases. Germline assignment: CDR1 MNHEY and CDR2 SVGAGI. The trim removed 8 bases at V and 5 bases at J, leaving 11 bases unmatched. The CDR3 contains 14 residues. The CDR3 nucleotides read TGTGCCAGCGGCCTTACAGGGACAGCGGAGACCCAGTACTTC. It codes for CASGLTGTAETQYF.

The V and J genes are TRBV7-9 and TRBJ2-1; 11 bases map to TRBD1. The germline V gene has CDR1 SEHNR and CDR2 FQNEAQ (reference sequence). J lost 9 bases, V lost 5 bases, and 6 bases had no gene match. This CDR3 has 14 amino acids. The CDR3 coding sequence is TGTGCCAGCAGCCGGGACAGGGGGTTAAGTGAGCAGTTCTTC. Its translation: CASSRDRGLSEQFF.

The chain couples TRBV10-3 to TRBJ2-7; a possible D gene is TRBD2 (6 bases). Trimming took off 0 bases at V and 0 bases at J, with 12 bases between the two ends. There are 16 residues in the CDR3. Germline V lookup: CDR1 ENHRY, CDR2 SYGVKD. CDR3: CAISESQGLSSYEQYF. CDR3 DNA: TGTGCCATCAGTGAGTCGCAGGGACTCAGCTCCTACGAGCAGTACTTC.

The V gene is TRBV9, the J gene TRBJ2-7; no clear D. CDR1 and CDR2 from the germline V gene are SGDLS and YYNGEE. The CDR3 is made up of 14 amino acids. V lost 0 bases and J lost 0, with 7 bases in between. The CDR3 DNA reads TGTGCCAGCAGCGTAGAGCATTCCTCCTACGAGCAGTACTTC. This gives the protein CASSVEHSSYEQYF.

The chain is built from TRBV5-1 and TRBJ2-2, with D tentatively TRBD2 (6 bases). The CDR3 consists of 14 residues. Germline CDR1 is SGHRS and CDR2 is YFSETQ. The V gene lost 0 bases and the J gene lost 6 bases, with 9 bases spanning the gap. In DNA form, the CDR3 reads TGCGCCAGCAGCTTGGGCCGGGGGTCCGGGGAGCTGTTTTTT. Amino acids: CASSLGRGSGELFF.

The rearrangement uses TRBV7-8 and TRBJ1-2; possible D gene TRBD1, 6 bases. CDR1 and CDR2 from the germline V gene are SGHVS and FQNEAQ. This CDR3 contains 17 residues. Trimming cost V 2 bases and J 6 bases, with 22 bases left between them. The CDR3 here is CASSLNLLPAGAHGYTF. As DNA, the CDR3 is TGTGCCAGCAGCTTAAATCTCCTCCCCGCAGGGGCCCATGGCTACACCTTC.

This chain joins TRBV4-1 and TRBJ1-1, with 12 bases fitting TRBD1. V lost 3 bases to trimming and J lost 10 bases; unmatched junction nucleotides: 3. The germline CDR1 and CDR2 sequences are MGHRA and YSYEKL. This CDR3 region has 13 residues. The CDR3 loop reads CASSQGQGAGAFF. The CDR3, as DNA: TGCGCCAGCAGCCAGGGACAGGGGGCCGGAGCTTTCTTT.

J is TRBJ1-6 and V is TRBV7-9, with D maybe TRBD1 (5 bases). The CDR3 is made up of 17 amino acids. The germline V gene encodes CDR1 SEHNR and CDR2 FQNEAQ (reference sequence). V was cut by 5 bases and J by 7 bases, with 21 bases left in between. CDR3: CASSLVGRGGKNSPLHF. In nucleotides, the CDR3 is TGTGCCAGCAGCCTTGTCGGACGGGGCGGAAAAAATTCACCCCTCCACTTT. Full variable domain (missing parts from reference TRBV7-9 and TRBJ1-6): DTGVSQNPRHKITKRGQNVTFRCDPISEHNRLYWYRQTLGQGPEFLTYFQNEAQLEKSRLLSDRFSAERPKGSFSTLEIQRTEQGDSAMYLCASSLVGRGGKNSPLHFGNGTRLTVT.

The chain joins TRBV2 to TRBJ2-7; the match to TRBD1 covers 9 bases. The ends lost 3 bases at V and 5 bases at J; junction bases unmatched: 8. The germline gives CDR1 SNHLY, CDR2 FYNNEI. CDR3 size: 15 residues. The CDR3 DNA sequence: TGTGCCAGCAGTGAGTCTAGGACAGGGGTGGACGAGCAGTACTTC. This sequence encodes CASSESRTGVDEQYF. Filled out from reference TRBV2 and TRBJ2-7, the complete variable domain reads EPEVTQTPSHQVTQMGQEVILRCVPISNHLYFYWYRQILGQKVEFLVSFYNNEISEKSEIFDDQFSVERPDGSNFTLKIRSTKLEDSAMYFCASSESRTGVDEQYFGPGTRLTVT.

The gene calls are TRBV2 and TRBJ1-3, with D uncertain. Trimming left V 8 bases short and J 4 bases short, with 15 bases between. This CDR3 is 14 amino acids long. Germline V gene data show CDR1 as SNHLY and CDR2 as FYNNEI. CDR3: CASEEDGGGNTIYF. CDR3 in DNA: TGTGCCAGCGAAGAGGACGGCGGGGGAAACACCATATATTTT.

The rearrangement uses TRBV7-9 and TRBJ2-3, with D maybe TRBD1 (6 bases). Germline CDR1 and CDR2: SEHNR and FQNEAQ (reference sequence). V lost 4 bases and J lost 5, with 19 bases in between. CDR3 size: 16 residues. CDR3 DNA: TGTGCCAGCAGCTCAGGGGTGGGAGACATGCAAGATACGCAGTATTTT. Protein product: CASSSGVGDMQDTQYF.

This chain links TRBV9 with TRBJ1-1; D not resolved. In germline, CDR1 is SGDLS, CDR2 YYNGEE. This CDR3 spans 13 amino acids. Trimming pared 0 bases from V and 4 bases from J, leaving 7 bases between. The CDR3 here is CASSVGPRTEAFF. The CDR3 bases are TGTGCCAGCAGCGTAGGACCGCGCACTGAAGCTTTCTTT.

The chain employs TRBV7-9 and TRBJ1-2, with D possibly being TRBD1 (5 bases). The CDR3 covers 14 residues. V was cut by 4 bases and J by 5 bases, with 14 bases left in between. CDR1 is SEHNR and CDR2 is FQNEAQ in the germline V gene (reference sequence). This CDR3 is CASSSGALKYGYTF. CDR3 bases: TGTGCCAGCAGCTCCGGGGCGCTCAAATATGGCTACACCTTC.

The rearrangement joins TRBV19 to TRBJ2-7; weak D call: TRBD1 (5 bases). V was cut by 4 bases and J by 1 base, with 5 bases left in between. This CDR3 region has 12 residues. Germline assignment: CDR1 LNHDA and CDR2 SQIVND (reference sequence). The CDR3 sequence is CASSTGSYEQYF. In DNA form, the CDR3 reads TGTGCCAGTAGTACAGGGTCCTACGAGCAGTACTTC.

The rearrangement links TRBV18 to TRBJ1-1; possible D gene TRBD1, 5 bases. Between the trimmed V and J ends, which lost 4 bases and 3 bases, there was a span of 15 bases. The CDR3 is made up of 15 amino acids. CDR1 is KGHSH, CDR2 LQKENI, per germline. DNA of the CDR3: TGTGCCAGCTCACGAGCCGACAGACCTTACACTGAAGCTTTCTTT. It translates to CASSRADRPYTEAFF.

The rearrangement links TRBV7-9 to TRBJ2-1, with D tentatively TRBD2 (5 bases). Trimming stripped 5 bases from V and 3 bases from J, with 14 bases between. CDR3 size: 15 residues. Germline V gene lookup returns CDR1 SEHNR and CDR2 FQNEAQ (reference sequence). The CDR3 region is CASSDTLGIYNEQFF. CDR3 in DNA: TGTGCCAGCAGCGATACACTAGGGATCTACAATGAGCAGTTCTTC. Looking up the rest from reference TRBV7-9 and TRBJ2-1 gives the full variable domain: DTGVSQNPRHKITKRGQNVTFRCDPISEHNRLYWYRQTLGQGPEFLTYFQNEAQLEKSRLLSDRFSAERPKGSFSTLEIQRTEQGDSAMYLCASSDTLGIYNEQFFGPGTRLTVL.

This clone was observed once. The CDR3 nucleotides read TGTGCCAGCAGCCCTCTAGCGGCAGACTACGAGCAGTACTTC. It is translated as CASSPLAADYEQYF. The chain employs TRBV28 and TRBJ2-7, with 7 nucleotides matching TRBD2. The CDR3 has 14 amino acids. Germline CDR1 MDHEN, CDR2 SYDVKM. The junction had 8 bases not matched to a gene; V was cut back by 6 bases and J by 3 bases. Full variable domain (outside the CDR3, taken from reference TRBV28 and TRBJ2-7): DVKVTQSSRYLVKRTGEKVFLECVQDMDHENMFWYRQDPGLGLRLIYFSYDVKMKEKGDIPEGYSVSREKKERFSLILESASTNQTSMYLCASSPLAADYEQYFGPGTRLTVT.

The chain links TRBV9 to TRBJ1-2; D remains ambiguous. The CDR3 has 13 amino acids. Per germline, CDR1 SGDLS and CDR2 YYNGEE. V was cut by 0 bases and J by 8 bases, with 11 bases left in between. The CDR3 sequence is CASSVGPTGGYTF. CDR3 nucleotide sequence: TGTGCCAGCAGCGTAGGACCTACGGGGGGCTACACCTTC.

This chain joins TRBV7-8 and TRBJ2-5, with unresolved D. In germline, CDR1 is SGHVS, CDR2 FQNEAQ. The CDR3 runs to 14 residues. The germline V and J ends were trimmed by 7 bases and 2 bases, with 14 bases remaining between them. The CDR3 here is CASIPTGRQETQYF. Here the CDR3 DNA reads TGTGCCAGCATCCCCACCGGGCGGCAAGAGACCCAGTACTTC.

Note on this clone: At the DNA level, this CDR3 is encoded by other sequences in the same sample as well. The chain carries TRBV7-9 and TRBJ2-5, with D unclear. With 1 base removed from V and 2 bases from J, the gap between germline ends came to 5 bases. Per the germline V gene, CDR1 is SEHNR and CDR2 is FQNEAQ (reference sequence). The CDR3 consists of 13 residues. In nucleotides, the CDR3 is TGTGCCAGCAGCTTAGGCATACAAGAGACCCAGTACTTC. Amino acids: CASSLGIQETQYF.

This chain connects TRBV27 to TRBJ2-3, with 9 bases identical to TRBD1. In germline, CDR1 is MNHEY, CDR2 SMNVEV (reference sequence). The CDR3 runs 16 residues. The ends lost 1 base at V and 6 bases at J; junction bases unmatched: 8. The CDR3 reads CASSLLGTGTRDTQYF. CDR3 bases: TGTGCCAGCAGTTTATTGGGGACAGGGACCCGGGATACGCAGTATTTT.

The rearrangement joins TRBV2 to TRBJ2-7, with D possibly matching TRBD2 (6 bases). Germline lookup yields CDR1 SNHLY and CDR2 FYNNEI. The CDR3 covers 12 residues. The V end lost 7 bases, the J end lost 6 bases, and 13 bases lay between the germline ends. CDR3 nucleotide sequence: TGTGCCAGCACCCCCCCCGGGGGCGAGCAGTACTTC. Protein: CASTPPGGEQYF.

V usage is TRBV29-1 and J usage is TRBJ2-2, with a weak D call TRBD2 (5 bases). CDR1 is SQVTM, CDR2 ANQGSEA, per germline. Trimming pared 3 bases from V and 3 bases from J, leaving 8 bases between. The CDR3 totals 13 residues. Written as DNA, the CDR3 is TGCAGCGTTGATCCCGGGGACACCGGGGAGCTGTTTTTT. Translated, it gives CSVDPGDTGELFF.

The chain joins TRBV6-5 to TRBJ2-7; 9 nucleotides line up with TRBD1. The V and J ends lost 5 bases and 3 bases, in that order; junction bases with no gene match: 5. CDR1 is MNHEY, CDR2 SVGAGI, per germline. CDR3 length: 14 residues. The CDR3 spells CASSGTGRIYEQYF. The CDR3 coding sequence is TGTGCCAGCAGTGGGACAGGGAGAATCTACGAGCAGTACTTC.